This T cell receptor (beta chain) was sequenced during a study of blood T cells in healthy people across ages. Next came a second PCR, run for about 6 to 11 cycles, which used a sample-barcoded 5' primer along with a J-beta primer mix. All cDNA molecules were each tagged by a template-switch adaptor with 12 random nucleotides. A single record per CDR3 protein comes from TCRdb applying MiXCR to the 5' RACE reads. The table lists more than 550,000 distinct CDR3 sequences, 22% of them singletons. V trimming: 5 bases; J trimming: 1 base; junction bases outside the gene matches: 12. The V gene's germline CDR1 is LGHDT and CDR2 YNNKEL (reference sequence). The CDR3 totals 17 residues. In the case of this clonotype: A read error may be the cause here, since a much bigger clone is one base away.

The sequenced sample was blood. This chain links TRBV3-1 with TRBJ1-1, with 8 bases lining up with TRBD1. This clonotype was obtained from a man between 65 and 79 years old in good health. The CDR3 sequence is CASSSSTGGRENTEAFF. The CDR3 nucleotides read TGTGCCAGCAGCTCAAGTACAGGGGGTAGGGAGAACACTGAAGCTTTCTTT.